These 10 T cell receptor beta chains originate from one sample sequenced in a study of blood T cell repertoires in COVID-19. Profiled with immunoSEQ multiplex PCR; TCRdb holds only in-frame clones, not every one. The data show about 190,000 clones, approximately 90% seen once. Sequences were obtained from peripheral blood. The receptors were gathered from a man younger than 40 with acute or convalescent COVID-19.

The table lists this clone with a few counts. CDR3 protein: CASSWGPRAEAFF. In DNA, the CDR3 is TGTGCCAGTTCGTGGGGCCCCAGGGCTGAAGCTTTCTTT. The chain couples TRBV19 to TRBJ1-1; D is perhaps TRBD1 (5 bases). Trimming stripped 8 bases from V and 6 bases from J, with 16 bases between. Germline CDR1 and CDR2: LNHDA and SQIVND (reference sequence). This CDR3 has 13 residues.

This chain links TRBV18 with TRBJ1-3, with TRBD1 identical over 9 bases. Per the germline V gene, CDR1 is KGHSH and CDR2 is LQKENI. V shed 5 bases, J shed 0 bases, and the junction held 5 bases outside the gene matches. This CDR3 comprises 16 residues. This CDR3 is CASSIGTGTSGNTIYF. CDR3 DNA: TGTGCCAGCTCAATCGGGACAGGGACCTCTGGAAACACCATATATTTT. Supplemented by reference TRBV18 and TRBJ1-3, the full variable domain reads NAGVMQNPRHLVRRRGQEARLRCSPMKGHSHVYWYRQLPEEGLKFMVYLQKENIIDESGMPKERFSAEFPKEGPSILRIQQVVRGDSAAYFCASSIGTGTSGNTIYFGEGSWLTVV.

V and J are TRBV5-8 and TRBJ2-7; 7 bases line up with TRBD1. V lost 0 bases to trimming and J lost 2 bases; unmatched junction nucleotides: 2. The CDR3 loop spans 14 amino acids. Germline lookup yields CDR1 SGHTS and CDR2 YDEGEE. The CDR3 loop is CASSLGGQAYEQYF. The CDR3 DNA follows: TGTGCCAGCAGCTTGGGCGGACAGGCCTACGAGCAGTACTTC.

V gene TRBV5-1 combines with J gene TRBJ1-2; 9 nucleotides agree with TRBD1. The germline V gene encodes CDR1 SGHRS and CDR2 YFSETQ. J gave up 8 bases and V 6 bases, and 14 bases lay outside the gene matches. This CDR3 is 15 amino acids long. CDR3 coding DNA: TGCGCCAGCACTACGGCGGACAGGGGCCGAGAGGGCTACACCTTC. Translating gives CASTTADRGREGYTF.

This clone was seen a single time. The chain recombines TRBV4-1 with TRBJ1-1, with 9 bases that match TRBD1. Looked up from germline, CDR1 is MGHRA and CDR2 is YSYEKL. V was clipped by 0 bases and J by 7 bases; unmatched bases: 6. This CDR3 is built from 15 residues. The CDR3 DNA sequence: TGCGCCAGCAGCCAAGATAGGACAGGGGTGAATGAAGCTTTCTTT. Its protein is CASSQDRTGVNEAFF.

The chain combines TRBV5-5 with TRBJ2-5, with 8 nucleotides matching TRBD2. Germline trimming cut 3 bases from V and 5 bases from J; bases unmatched to any gene: 9. Per germline, CDR1 SGHKS and CDR2 YYEKEE (reference sequence). This CDR3 has 15 residues. This CDR3 reads CASSSGRTSLETQYF. CDR3 nucleotides: TGTGCCAGCAGCTCGGGCCGGACTAGCCTTGAGACCCAGTACTTC.

This chain links TRBV6-6 with TRBJ1-1; 9 bases are a match to TRBD1. Trimming took 2 bases from V and 6 from J; bases not matched to a gene: 7. Germline CDR1 MNHNY, CDR2 SVGAGI (reference sequence). This CDR3 comprises 15 residues. The CDR3 protein is CASSYTGTGSAEAFF. CDR3 DNA sequence: TGTGCCAGCAGTTACACAGGGACAGGGTCCGCTGAAGCTTTCTTT.

This chain joins TRBV4-2 and TRBJ2-2; 9 bases match TRBD2. Unmatched junction bases numbered 9, after V lost 4 bases and J lost 3 bases. This CDR3 has 17 amino acids. Germline assignment: CDR1 LGHNA and CDR2 YNFKEQ. The CDR3 here is CASSPQRVAGDTGELFF. CDR3 bases: TGTGCCAGCAGCCCCCAGAGGGTAGCGGGAGACACCGGGGAGCTGTTTTTT.

This sequence joins TRBV28 and TRBJ1-1; 7 bases fit TRBD1. With 5 bases clipped from V and 11 bases from J, the junction kept 5 bases outside the gene matches. Germline assignment: CDR1 MDHEN and CDR2 SYDVKM. This CDR3 has 11 residues. CDR3 nucleotide sequence: TGTGCCAGCAGTACCACAGGGGAGGCTTTCTTT. It specifies CASSTTGEAFF.

The chain carries TRBV27 and TRBJ2-2; a possible D gene is TRBD2 (6 bases). This CDR3 comprises 15 residues. Trimming pared 7 bases from V and 6 bases from J, leaving 18 bases between. Germline CDR1 is MNHEY and CDR2 is SMNVEV (reference sequence). The CDR3 DNA reads TGTGCCAGCATGCTTTCTAGCGCCCGGTCCGGGGAGCTGTTTTTT. This codes for CASMLSSARSGELFF.